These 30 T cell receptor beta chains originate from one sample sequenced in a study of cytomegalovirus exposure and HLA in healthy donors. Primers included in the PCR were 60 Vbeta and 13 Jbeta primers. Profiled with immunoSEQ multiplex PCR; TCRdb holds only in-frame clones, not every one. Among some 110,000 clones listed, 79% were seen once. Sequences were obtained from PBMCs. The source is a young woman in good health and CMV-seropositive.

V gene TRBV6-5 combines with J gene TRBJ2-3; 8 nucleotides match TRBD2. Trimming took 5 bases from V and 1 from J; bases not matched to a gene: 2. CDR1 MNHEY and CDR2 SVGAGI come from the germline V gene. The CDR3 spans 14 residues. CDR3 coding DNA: TGTGCCAGCAGTCCGACTAGCGGCACAGATACGCAGTATTTT. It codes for CASSPTSGTDTQYF.

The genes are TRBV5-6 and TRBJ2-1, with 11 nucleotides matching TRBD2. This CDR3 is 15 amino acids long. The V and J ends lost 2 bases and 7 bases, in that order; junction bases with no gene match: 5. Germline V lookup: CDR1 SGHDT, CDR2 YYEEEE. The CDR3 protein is CASSFRSSGRNEQFF. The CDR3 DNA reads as TGTGCCAGCAGCTTTCGGTCTAGCGGGAGGAATGAGCAGTTCTTC.

The CDR3 is CASSLLSGSFEAFF. In nucleotides, the CDR3 is TGTGCCAGCAGTTTATTATCAGGCTCTTTTGAAGCTTTCTTT. V gene TRBV28 combines with J gene TRBJ1-1; no clear D. CDR3 length: 14 amino acids. The germline V gene has CDR1 MDHEN and CDR2 SYDVKM. The germline V and J ends were trimmed by 1 base and 7 bases, with 13 bases remaining between them. The entire variable domain, with the rest obtained from reference TRBV28 and TRBJ1-1, is as follows: DVKVTQSSRYLVKRTGEKVFLECVQDMDHENMFWYRQDPGLGLRLIYFSYDVKMKEKGDIPEGYSVSREKKERFSLILESASTNQTSMYLCASSLLSGSFEAFFGQGTRLTVV.

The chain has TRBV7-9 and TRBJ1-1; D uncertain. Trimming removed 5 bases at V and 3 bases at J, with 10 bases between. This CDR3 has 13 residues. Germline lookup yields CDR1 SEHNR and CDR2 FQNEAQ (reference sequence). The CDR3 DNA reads TGTGCCAGCAGCGTCACAGCTGACACTGAAGCTTTCTTT. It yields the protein CASSVTADTEAFF. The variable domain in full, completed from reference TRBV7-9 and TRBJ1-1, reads DTGVSQNPRHKITKRGQNVTFRCDPISEHNRLYWYRQTLGQGPEFLTYFQNEAQLEKSRLLSDRFSAERPKGSFSTLEIQRTEQGDSAMYLCASSVTADTEAFFGQGTRLTVV.

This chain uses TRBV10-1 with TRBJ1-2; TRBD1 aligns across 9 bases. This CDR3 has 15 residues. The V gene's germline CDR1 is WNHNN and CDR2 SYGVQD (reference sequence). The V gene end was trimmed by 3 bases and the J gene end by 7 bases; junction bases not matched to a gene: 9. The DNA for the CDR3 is TGCGCCAGCAGTGAACCCACAGGGGGCGCGGCTGGCTACACCTTC. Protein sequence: CASSEPTGGAAGYTF.

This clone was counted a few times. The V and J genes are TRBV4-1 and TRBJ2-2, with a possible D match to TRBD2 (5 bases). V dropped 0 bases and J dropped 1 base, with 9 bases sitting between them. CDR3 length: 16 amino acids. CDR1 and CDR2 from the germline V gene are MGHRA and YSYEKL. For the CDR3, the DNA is TGCGCCAGCAGCCAAGATAGGGCGGGGAACACCGGGGAGCTGTTTTTT. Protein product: CASSQDRAGNTGELFF.

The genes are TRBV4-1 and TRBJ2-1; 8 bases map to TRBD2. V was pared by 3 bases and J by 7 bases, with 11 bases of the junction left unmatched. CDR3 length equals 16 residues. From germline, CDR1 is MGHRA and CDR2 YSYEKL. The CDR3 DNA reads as TGCGCCAGCAGCCACCAGAGTTCGGGAGGGACGAATGAGCAGTTCTTC. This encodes CASSHQSSGGTNEQFF.

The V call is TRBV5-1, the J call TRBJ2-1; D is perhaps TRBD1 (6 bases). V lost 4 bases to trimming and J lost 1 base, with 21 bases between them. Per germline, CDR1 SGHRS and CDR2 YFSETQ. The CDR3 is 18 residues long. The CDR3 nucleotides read TGCGCCAGCAGCCTCGAATTGTTGGGGGCTGGTTCCTACAATGAGCAGTTCTTC. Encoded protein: CASSLELLGAGSYNEQFF.

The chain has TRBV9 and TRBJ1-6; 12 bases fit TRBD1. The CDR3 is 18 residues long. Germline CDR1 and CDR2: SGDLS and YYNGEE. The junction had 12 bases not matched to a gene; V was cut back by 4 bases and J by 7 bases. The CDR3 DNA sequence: TGTGCCAGCAGCTCCAGCCGGGACAGGGGGCGTCGAAATTCACCCCTCCACTTT. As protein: CASSSSRDRGRRNSPLHF.

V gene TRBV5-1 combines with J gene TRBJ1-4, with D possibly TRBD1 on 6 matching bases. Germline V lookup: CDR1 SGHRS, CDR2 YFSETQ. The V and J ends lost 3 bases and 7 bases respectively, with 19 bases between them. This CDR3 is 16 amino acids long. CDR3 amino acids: CASSSYGGGTGEKLFF. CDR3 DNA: TGCGCCAGCAGCTCGTACGGGGGGGGCACGGGTGAAAAACTGTTTTTT.

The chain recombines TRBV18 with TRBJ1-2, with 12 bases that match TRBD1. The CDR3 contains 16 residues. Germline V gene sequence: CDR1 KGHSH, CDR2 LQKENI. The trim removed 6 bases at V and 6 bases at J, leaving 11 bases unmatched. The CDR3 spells CASSQRGQGAEDGYTF. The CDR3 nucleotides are TGTGCCAGCTCTCAACGGGGACAGGGGGCTGAAGATGGCTACACCTTC.

This CDR3 is CASSEDRVFENSPLHF. The CDR3 DNA is TGTGCCAGCAGTGAGGACAGGGTGTTTGAAAATTCACCCCTCCACTTT. The V call is TRBV28, the J call TRBJ1-6, with 8 nucleotides matching TRBD1. The CDR3 has 16 residues. Unmatched junction bases numbered 10, after V lost 5 bases and J lost 7 bases. Germline CDR1 is MDHEN and CDR2 is SYDVKM.

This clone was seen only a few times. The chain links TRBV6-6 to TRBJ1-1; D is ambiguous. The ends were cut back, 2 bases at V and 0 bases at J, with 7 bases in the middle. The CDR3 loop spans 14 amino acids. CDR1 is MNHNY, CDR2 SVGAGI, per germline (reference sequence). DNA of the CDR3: TGTGCCAGCAGTTACCTCGACATGAACACTGAAGCTTTCTTT. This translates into CASSYLDMNTEAFF.

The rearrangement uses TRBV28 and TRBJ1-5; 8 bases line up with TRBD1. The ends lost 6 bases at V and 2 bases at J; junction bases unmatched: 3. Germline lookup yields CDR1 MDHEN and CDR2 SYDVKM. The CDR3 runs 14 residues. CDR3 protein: CASSTDRGNQPQHF. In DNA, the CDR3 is TGTGCCAGCAGCACGGACAGGGGCAATCAGCCCCAGCATTTT.

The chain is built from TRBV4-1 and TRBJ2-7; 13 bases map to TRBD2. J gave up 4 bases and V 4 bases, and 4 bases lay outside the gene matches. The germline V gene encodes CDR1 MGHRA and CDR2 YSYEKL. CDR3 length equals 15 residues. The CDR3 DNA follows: TGCGCCAGCAGCCCATTACTAGCGGGAGGGTACGAGCAGTACTTC. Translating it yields CASSPLLAGGYEQYF.

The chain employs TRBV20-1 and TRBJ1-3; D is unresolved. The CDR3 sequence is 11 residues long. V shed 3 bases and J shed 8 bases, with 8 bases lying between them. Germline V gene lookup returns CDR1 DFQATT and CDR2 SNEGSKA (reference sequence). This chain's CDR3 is CSASIRDTIYF. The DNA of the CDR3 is TGCAGTGCTAGTATTCGGGACACCATATATTTT.

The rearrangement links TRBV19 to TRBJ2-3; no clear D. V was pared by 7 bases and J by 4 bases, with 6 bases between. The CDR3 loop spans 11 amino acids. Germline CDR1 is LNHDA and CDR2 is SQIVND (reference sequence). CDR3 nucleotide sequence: TGTGCCAGTAAAACGGCAGATACGCAGTATTTT. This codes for CASKTADTQYF.

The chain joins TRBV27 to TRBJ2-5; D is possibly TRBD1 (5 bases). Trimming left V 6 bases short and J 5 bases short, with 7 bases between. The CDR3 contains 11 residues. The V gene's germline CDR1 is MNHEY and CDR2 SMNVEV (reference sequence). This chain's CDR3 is CASRTVETQYF. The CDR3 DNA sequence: TGTGCCAGCAGGACAGTTGAGACCCAGTACTTC.

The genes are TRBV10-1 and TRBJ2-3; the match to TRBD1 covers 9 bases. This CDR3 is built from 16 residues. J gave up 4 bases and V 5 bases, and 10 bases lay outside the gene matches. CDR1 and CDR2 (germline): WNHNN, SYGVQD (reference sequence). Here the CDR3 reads CASSHTGGASPDTQYF. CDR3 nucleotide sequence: TGCGCCAGCAGTCATACAGGGGGCGCATCTCCAGATACGCAGTATTTT.

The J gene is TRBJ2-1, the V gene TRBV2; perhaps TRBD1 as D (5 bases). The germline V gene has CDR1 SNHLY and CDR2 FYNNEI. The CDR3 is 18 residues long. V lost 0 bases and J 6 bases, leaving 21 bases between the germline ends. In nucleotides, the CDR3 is TGTGCCAGCAGTGAAGCATCGCAGGGATGGACCCGTGGCAATGAGCAGTTCTTC. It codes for CASSEASQGWTRGNEQFF. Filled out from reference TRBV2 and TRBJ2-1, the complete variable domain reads EPEVTQTPSHQVTQMGQEVILRCVPISNHLYFYWYRQILGQKVEFLVSFYNNEISEKSEIFDDQFSVERPDGSNFTLKIRSTKLEDSAMYFCASSEASQGWTRGNEQFFGPGTRLTVL.

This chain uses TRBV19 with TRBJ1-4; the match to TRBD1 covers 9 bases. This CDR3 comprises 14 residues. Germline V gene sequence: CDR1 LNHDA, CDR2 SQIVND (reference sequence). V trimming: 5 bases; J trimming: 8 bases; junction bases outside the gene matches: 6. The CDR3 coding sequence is TGTGCCAGTAGTTGGGACAGGGTGGGAGAAAAACTGTTTTTT. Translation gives CASSWDRVGEKLFF. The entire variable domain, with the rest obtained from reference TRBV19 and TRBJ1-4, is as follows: DGGITQSPKYLFRKEGQNVTLSCEQNLNHDAMYWYRQDPGQGLRLIYYSQIVNDFQKGDIAEGYSVSREKKESFPLTVTSAQKNPTAFYLCASSWDRVGEKLFFGSGTQLSVL.

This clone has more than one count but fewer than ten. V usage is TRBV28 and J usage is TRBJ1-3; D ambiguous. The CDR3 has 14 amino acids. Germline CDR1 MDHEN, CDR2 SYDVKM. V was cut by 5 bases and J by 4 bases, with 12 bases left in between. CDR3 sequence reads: CASSPPGDGNTIYF. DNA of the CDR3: TGTGCCAGCAGTCCTCCGGGAGACGGAAACACCATATATTTT.

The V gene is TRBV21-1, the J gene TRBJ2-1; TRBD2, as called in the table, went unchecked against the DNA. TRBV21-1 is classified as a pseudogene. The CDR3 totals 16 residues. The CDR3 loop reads CASSKGVSGRPNEQFF. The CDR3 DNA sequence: TGTGCCAGCAGCAAGGGAGTAAGCGGGAGACCCAATGAGCAGTTCTTC.

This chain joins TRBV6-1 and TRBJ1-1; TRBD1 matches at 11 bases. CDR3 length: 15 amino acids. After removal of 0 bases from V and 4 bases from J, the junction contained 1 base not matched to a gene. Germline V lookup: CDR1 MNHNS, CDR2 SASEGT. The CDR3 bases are TGTGCCAGCAGTGAAGCTGGGACAGGGGGCACTGAAGCTTTCTTT. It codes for CASSEAGTGGTEAFF.

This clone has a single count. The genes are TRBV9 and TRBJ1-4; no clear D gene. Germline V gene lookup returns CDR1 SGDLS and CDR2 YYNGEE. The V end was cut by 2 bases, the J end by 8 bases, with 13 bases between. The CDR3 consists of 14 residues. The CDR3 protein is CASSVSGQTEKLFF. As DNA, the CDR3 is TGTGCCAGCAGCGTGAGTGGGCAAACCGAAAAACTGTTTTTT. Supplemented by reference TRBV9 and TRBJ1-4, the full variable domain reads DSGVTQTPKHLITATGQRVTLRCSPRSGDLSVYWYQQSLDQGLQFLIQYYNGEERAKGNILERFSAQQFPDLHSELNLSSLELGDSALYFCASSVSGQTEKLFFGSGTQLSVL.

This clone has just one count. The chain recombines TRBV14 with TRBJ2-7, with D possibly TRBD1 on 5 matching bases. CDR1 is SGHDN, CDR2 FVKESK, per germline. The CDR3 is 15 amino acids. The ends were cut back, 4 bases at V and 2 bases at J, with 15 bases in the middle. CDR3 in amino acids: CASSLTGAFPYEQYF. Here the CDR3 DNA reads TGTGCCAGCAGCCTCACAGGTGCCTTTCCCTACGAGCAGTACTTC.

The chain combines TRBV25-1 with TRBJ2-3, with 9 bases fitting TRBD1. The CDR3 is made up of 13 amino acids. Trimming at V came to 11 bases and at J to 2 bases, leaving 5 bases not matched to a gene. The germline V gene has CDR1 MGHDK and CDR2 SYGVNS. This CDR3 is CAYRDRVTDTQYF. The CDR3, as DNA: TGTGCCTACCGGGACAGGGTCACAGATACGCAGTATTTT.

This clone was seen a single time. The CDR3 here is CASSFRGLAGRRGETQYF. In DNA, the CDR3 is TGTGCCAGCAGCTTTCGTGGGCTAGCGGGGAGGAGGGGAGAGACCCAGTACTTC. This rearrangement joins TRBV7-9 to TRBJ2-5; 9 bases line up with TRBD2. J lost 4 bases, V lost 3 bases, and 15 bases had no gene match. CDR1 SEHNR and CDR2 FQNEAQ come from the germline V gene (reference sequence). This CDR3 has 18 residues.

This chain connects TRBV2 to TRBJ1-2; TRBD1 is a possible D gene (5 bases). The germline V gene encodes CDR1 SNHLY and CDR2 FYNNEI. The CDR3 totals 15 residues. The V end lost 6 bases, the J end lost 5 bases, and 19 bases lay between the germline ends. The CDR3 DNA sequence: TGTGCCAGCAGCGGCCTCCGGGGGATAGAGTATGGCTACACCTTC. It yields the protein CASSGLRGIEYGYTF.

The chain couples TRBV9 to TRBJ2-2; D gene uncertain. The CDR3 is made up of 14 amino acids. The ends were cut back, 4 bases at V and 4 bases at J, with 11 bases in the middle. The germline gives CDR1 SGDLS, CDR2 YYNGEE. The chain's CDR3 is CASSPLGGTGELFF. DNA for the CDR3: TGTGCCAGCAGCCCTCTAGGTGGCACCGGGGAGCTGTTTTTT.